The 3 T cell receptor beta chains below were found in one sample sequenced in a study of OX40 agonist ivuxolimab in advanced cancers. Receptor amplification or capture employed the immunoSEQ multiplex PCR assay. Here the immuneACCESS table is served through TCRdb, limited to in-frame sequences with V and J called. Missing clones are a known gap in these copies; in checked studies unresolved V genes cover under half, and the rest lacks a known reason. This sample is represented by 20,000 or so clones; around four fifths of them were singletons. 13% to 15% of the sample goes to the ten largest clones. This material consisted of CD4+ or CD8+ T cells sorted from blood, taken in a trial of the OX40 agonist ivuxolimab. The receptor source for this set is an adult with an advanced solid tumor such as melanoma, head and neck, liver or kidney cancer.

The CDR3 DNA reads TGTGCCAGTAGTATAGTTAATGAGCAGTTCTTC. Translated: CASSIVNEQFF. The chain carries TRBV19 and TRBJ2-1, with no clear D. The CDR3 is 11 residues long. V shed 1 base and J shed 7 bases, with 2 bases lying between them. Germline V CDR1 and CDR2: LNHDA, SQIVND (reference sequence). The entire variable domain, with the rest obtained from reference TRBV19 and TRBJ2-1, is as follows: DGGITQSPKYLFRKEGQNVTLSCEQNLNHDAMYWYRQDPGQGLRLIYYSQIVNDFQKGDIAEGYSVSREKKESFPLTVTSAQKNPTAFYLCASSIVNEQFFGPGTRLTVL.

This chain uses TRBV19 with TRBJ2-7, with 9 bases fitting TRBD2. There are 15 residues in the CDR3. Germline CDR1 is LNHDA and CDR2 is SQIVND (reference sequence). Trimming removed 8 bases from V and 4 bases from J; junction bases left unmatched: 12. The CDR3 region has the DNA TGTGCCAGTTCGTTTAAAGCGGGAGGTCTATACGAGCAGTACTTC. It is translated as CASSFKAGGLYEQYF.

The rearrangement links TRBV11-2 to TRBJ2-5; D possibly corresponds to TRBD1 (7 bases). V was pared by 4 bases and J by 5 bases, with 20 bases between. This CDR3 comprises 16 residues. Germline V gene lookup returns CDR1 SGHAT and CDR2 FQNNGV. The CDR3 is CASSSGAGGIGETQYF. The CDR3 nucleotides are TGTGCCAGCAGCTCGGGGGCAGGGGGTATCGGGGAGACCCAGTACTTC.